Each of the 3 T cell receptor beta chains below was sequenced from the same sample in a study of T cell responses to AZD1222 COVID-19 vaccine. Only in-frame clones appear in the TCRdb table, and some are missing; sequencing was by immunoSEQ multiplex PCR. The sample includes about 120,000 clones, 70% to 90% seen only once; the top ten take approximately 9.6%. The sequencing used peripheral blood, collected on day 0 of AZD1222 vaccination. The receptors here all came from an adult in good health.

CDR3 DNA sequence: TGTGCCAGTAGTATAGGGTCGGAGTACCCCTACGAGCAGTACTTC. It specifies CASSIGSEYPYEQYF. The V and J genes are TRBV19 and TRBJ2-7; D gene uncertain. With 1 base removed from V and 2 bases from J, the gap between germline ends came to 12 bases. CDR3 length: 15 residues. Germline V lookup: CDR1 LNHDA, CDR2 SQIVND (reference sequence).

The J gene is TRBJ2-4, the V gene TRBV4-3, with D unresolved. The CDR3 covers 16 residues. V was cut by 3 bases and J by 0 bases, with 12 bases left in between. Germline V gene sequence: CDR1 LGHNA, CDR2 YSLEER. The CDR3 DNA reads TGCGCCAGCAGCCAGGAGACGGTCTTAGCCAAAAACATTCAGTACTTC. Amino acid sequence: CASSQETVLAKNIQYF.

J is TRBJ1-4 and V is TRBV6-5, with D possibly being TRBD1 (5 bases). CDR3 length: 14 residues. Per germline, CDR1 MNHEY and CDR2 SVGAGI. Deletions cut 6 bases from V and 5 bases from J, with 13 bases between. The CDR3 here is CASSRDRRNEKLFF. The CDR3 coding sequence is TGTGCCAGCAGCCGAGACAGAAGAAATGAAAAACTGTTTTTT.